This entry lists 9 T cell receptor beta chains sequenced from one sample in a study of blood T cell repertoires in COVID-19. Produced via immunoSEQ multiplex PCR; TCRdb's table is partial and in-frame only. The sample contains approximately 77,000 clones, about 80% of which appear only once. The sequenced material came from peripheral blood. The origin of the receptors is a woman aged 70-85 years with acute or convalescent COVID-19.

This rearrangement joins TRBV11-3 to TRBJ2-3; TRBD1 matches 10 bases. CDR3 length equals 16 residues. The V gene's germline CDR1 is SGHNT and CDR2 YENEEA. V shed 4 bases and J 6 bases; nucleotides not matched to a gene: 10. This CDR3 is CASSSDRDRGRDTQYF. The CDR3, as DNA: TGTGCCAGCAGCTCGGACCGGGACAGGGGTCGGGATACGCAGTATTTT.

The rearrangement joins TRBV7-2 to TRBJ1-2, with D maybe TRBD1 (6 bases). There are 14 residues in the CDR3. V lost 5 bases to trimming and J lost 4 bases, with 14 bases between them. In germline, CDR1 is SGHTA, CDR2 FQGNSA. The CDR3 nucleotides read TGTGCCAGCAGCCCGAGGACAGAGATCTATGGCTACACCTTC. Protein: CASSPRTEIYGYTF.

This chain links TRBV5-1 with TRBJ1-1, with D tentatively TRBD1 (5 bases). The ends were cut back, 3 bases at V and 2 bases at J, with 14 bases in the middle. The CDR3 loop spans 15 amino acids. Germline loops: CDR1 SGHRS, CDR2 YFSETQ. The CDR3 loop is CASSSTARGNTEAFF. Here the CDR3 DNA reads TGCGCCAGCAGCTCGACAGCCCGTGGCAACACTGAAGCTTTCTTT.

The rearrangement links TRBV7-3 to TRBJ2-2; the D gene is possibly TRBD1 (5 bases). The CDR3 runs to 12 residues. V dropped 5 bases and J dropped 6 bases, with 7 bases sitting between them. From germline, CDR1 is SGHTA and CDR2 FQGTGA. The CDR3 region is CASSPGSGELFF. Here the CDR3 DNA reads TGTGCCAGCAGCCCAGGGTCCGGGGAGCTGTTTTTT.

The V and J genes are TRBV29-1 and TRBJ2-4; a weak D match, TRBD2 (6 bases). Per germline, CDR1 SQVTM and CDR2 ANQGSEA. V lost 4 bases and J 1 base, leaving 8 bases between the germline ends. CDR3 size: 13 residues. In DNA form, the CDR3 reads TGCAGCGTTGCGGAGGGGGCCAAAAACATTCAGTACTTC. It codes for CSVAEGAKNIQYF.

The chain carries TRBV5-1 and TRBJ2-7, with D possibly matching TRBD1 (6 bases). Germline-derived CDR1 and CDR2 are SGHRS and YFSETQ. This CDR3 is built from 15 residues. Trimming removed 4 bases from V and 1 base from J, with 15 bases in between. Here the CDR3 reads CASSGGPGQSYEQYF. The CDR3 DNA reads as TGCGCCAGCAGCGGGGGCCCCGGACAGTCCTACGAGCAGTACTTC.

J is TRBJ2-3 and V is TRBV5-1; 10 nucleotides match TRBD2. V lost 0 bases, J lost 3 bases, and 4 bases stayed unmatched. The CDR3 has 16 residues. Germline V lookup: CDR1 SGHRS, CDR2 YFSETQ. The CDR3, as DNA: TGCGCCAGCAGCTTGGCCAGCGGGGGGGCTACAGATACGCAGTATTTT. Translating it yields CASSLASGGATDTQYF.

The rearrangement uses TRBV4-2 and TRBJ2-2, with a possible D match to TRBD1 (5 bases). This CDR3 is built from 16 residues. Germline CDR1 LGHNA, CDR2 YNFKEQ. V gave up 0 bases and J gave up 4 bases, with 12 bases separating them. The CDR3 here is CASSQEGREGTGELFF. DNA for the CDR3: TGTGCCAGCAGCCAAGAAGGCAGGGAAGGCACCGGGGAGCTGTTTTTT.

The chain carries TRBV9 and TRBJ1-2, with TRBD1 matching 11 bases. The V gene's germline CDR1 is SGDLS and CDR2 YYNGEE. With 3 bases clipped from V and 2 bases from J, the junction kept 3 bases outside the gene matches. There are 15 residues in the CDR3. CDR3 DNA sequence: TGTGCCAGCAGCGACGGGACAGGGGGAAACTATGGCTACACCTTC. The encoded protein is CASSDGTGGNYGYTF.